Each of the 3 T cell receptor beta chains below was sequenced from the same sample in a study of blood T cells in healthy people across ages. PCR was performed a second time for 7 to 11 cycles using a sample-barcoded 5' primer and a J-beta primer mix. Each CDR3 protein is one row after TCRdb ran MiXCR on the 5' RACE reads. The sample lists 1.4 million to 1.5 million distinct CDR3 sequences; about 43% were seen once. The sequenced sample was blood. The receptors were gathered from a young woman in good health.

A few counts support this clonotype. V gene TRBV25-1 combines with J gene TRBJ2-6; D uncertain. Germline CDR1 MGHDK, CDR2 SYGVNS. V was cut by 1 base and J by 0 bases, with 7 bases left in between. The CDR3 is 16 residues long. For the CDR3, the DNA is TGTGCCAGCAGTGAATTTTTCAGCTCTGGGGCCAACGTCCTGACTTTC. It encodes CASSEFFSSGANVLTF.

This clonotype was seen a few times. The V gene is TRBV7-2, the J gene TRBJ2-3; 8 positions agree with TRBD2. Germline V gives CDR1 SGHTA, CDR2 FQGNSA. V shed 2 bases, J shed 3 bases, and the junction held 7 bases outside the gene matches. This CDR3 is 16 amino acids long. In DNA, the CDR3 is TGTGCCAGCAGCTTAATGAGCGGGAGTTCGACAGATACGCAGTATTTT. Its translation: CASSLMSGSSTDTQYF.

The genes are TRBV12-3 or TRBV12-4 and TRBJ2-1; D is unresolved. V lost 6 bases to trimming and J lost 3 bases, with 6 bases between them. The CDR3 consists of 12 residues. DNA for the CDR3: TGTGCCAGCAGCCAGTGCTACAATGAGCAGTTCTTC. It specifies CASSQCYNEQFF.